This entry lists 19 T cell receptor beta chains sequenced from one sample in a study of cytomegalovirus exposure and HLA in healthy donors. PCR was performed using 60 Vbeta and 13 Jbeta primers. Generated by immunoSEQ multiplex PCR, the TCRdb table keeps only in-frame clones and is missing some. This sample has 80,000 to 100,000 clones, with about 80% found just once. Sequencing was carried out using PBMCs. The source of these receptors is a man in his late teens or twenties in good health and CMV-seropositive.

The rearrangement joins TRBV7-2 to TRBJ1-1; 8 nucleotides align to TRBD1. Trimming at V came to 3 bases and at J to 4 bases, leaving 4 bases not matched to a gene. The CDR3 covers 14 residues. Germline V gene lookup returns CDR1 SGHTA and CDR2 FQGNSA. CDR3 DNA: TGTGCCAGCAGCTTCGGACAGGGCGGCACTGAAGCTTTCTTT. Its translation: CASSFGQGGTEAFF. Full variable domain (missing parts from reference TRBV7-2 and TRBJ1-1): GAGVSQSPSNKVTEKGKDVELRCDPISGHTALYWYRQSLGQGLEFLIYFQGNSAPDKSGLPSDRFSAERTGGSVSTLTIQRTQQEDSAVYLCASSFGQGGTEAFFGQGTRLTVV.

This clone was observed a single time. The chain couples TRBV5-1 to TRBJ2-5, with 9 nucleotides matching TRBD2. The CDR3 totals 15 residues. V dropped 0 bases and J dropped 3; count of bases not matched to a gene: 3. Germline-derived CDR1 and CDR2 are SGHRS and YFSETQ. CDR3 residues: CASSLGASGEETQYF. The CDR3 DNA is TGCGCCAGCAGCTTGGGGGCTAGCGGGGAAGAGACCCAGTACTTC. Together with reference TRBV5-1 and TRBJ2-5, the CDR3 gives the full variable domain: KAGVTQTPRYLIKTRGQQVTLSCSPISGHRSVSWYQQTPGQGLQFLFEYFSETQRNKGNFPGRFSGRQFSNSRSEMNVSTLELGDSALYLCASSLGASGEETQYFGPGTRLLVL.

The rearrangement links TRBV27 to TRBJ2-6; 8 nucleotides agree with TRBD1. The J segment lost 0 bases and the V segment lost 5 bases, leaving 9 bases of the junction unmatched. The CDR3 is 18 residues long. Per the germline V gene, CDR1 is MNHEY and CDR2 is SMNVEV (reference sequence). As DNA, the CDR3 is TGTGCCAGCAGTCCCTGGGGACAGGCATACTCTGGGGCCAACGTCCTGACTTTC. This gives the protein CASSPWGQAYSGANVLTF.

The rearrangement joins TRBV29-1 to TRBJ2-3, with 10 bases identical to TRBD2. The CDR3 is 16 residues long. Germline trimming cut 8 bases from V and 0 bases from J; bases unmatched to any gene: 11. Germline V gene sequence: CDR1 SQVTM, CDR2 ANQGSEA. DNA of the CDR3: TGCAGCACGGGAAGTTTTAGCGGGGGGAGCACAGATACGCAGTATTTT. It is translated as CSTGSFSGGSTDTQYF.

The chain links TRBV28 to TRBJ2-7; TRBD1 matches at 7 bases. The trim removed 5 bases at V and 3 bases at J, leaving 4 bases unmatched. The V gene's germline CDR1 is MDHEN and CDR2 SYDVKM. The CDR3 totals 13 residues. As DNA, the CDR3 is TGTGCCAGCAGTCAAGACAGGGTCTACGAGCAGTACTTC. Translating it yields CASSQDRVYEQYF.

The chain carries TRBV28 and TRBJ2-5; D may be TRBD1 (6 bases). Germline values: CDR1 MDHEN, CDR2 SYDVKM. V lost 3 bases, J lost 4 bases, and 12 bases lay in between. The CDR3 is 14 residues long. In DNA form, the CDR3 reads TGTGCCAGCAGTTTTGAAAGGGGGATAGAGACCCAGTACTTC. Translation: CASSFERGIETQYF.

The gene calls are TRBV5-1 and TRBJ1-2, with 7 bases identical to TRBD1. Per the germline V gene, CDR1 is SGHRS and CDR2 is YFSETQ. This CDR3 comprises 15 residues. V shed 5 bases and J 1 base; nucleotides not matched to a gene: 8. The CDR3 bases are TGCGCCAGCAGTACCGGGACAGCACTTAACTATGGCTACACCTTC. As protein: CASSTGTALNYGYTF.

This clone was counted between two and nine times. The CDR3 sequence is CASSAWADRNTEAFF. The CDR3 DNA is TGTGCCAGCAGTGCGTGGGCAGACCGAAACACTGAAGCTTTCTTT. V and J are TRBV2 and TRBJ1-1, with D unresolved. The length of the CDR3 is 15 residues. Germline CDR1 and CDR2: SNHLY and FYNNEI. V was clipped by 4 bases and J by 2 bases, with 14 bases between them.

This chain uses TRBV6-4 with TRBJ2-3, with D tentatively TRBD2 (6 bases). Trimming shortened V by 5 bases and J by 1 base, and 10 bases separated the two germline ends. The CDR3 loop spans 14 amino acids. In germline, CDR1 is MRHNA, CDR2 SNTAGT. DNA of the CDR3: TGTGCCAGCAGTTATGGCGGGGGCACAGATACGCAGTATTTT. Translated, it gives CASSYGGGTDTQYF.

The V and J genes are TRBV27 and TRBJ1-1; D perhaps matches TRBD1 (5 bases). Trimming pared 0 bases from V and 1 base from J, leaving 9 bases between. Germline CDR1 MNHEY, CDR2 SMNVEV (reference sequence). CDR3 length equals 15 residues. CDR3: CASSLSTTGNTEAFF. The CDR3 coding sequence is TGTGCCAGCAGTTTATCAACTACAGGGAACACTGAAGCTTTCTTT.

The rearrangement links TRBV30 to TRBJ2-3, with TRBD2 identical over 7 bases. Looked up from germline, CDR1 is GTSNPN and CDR2 is SVGIG (reference sequence). This CDR3 has 14 amino acids. Trimming at V came to 1 base and at J to 6 bases, leaving 7 bases not matched to a gene. Written as DNA, the CDR3 is TGTGCCTGGAGTGCCCGGGACTACATGGATACGCAGTATTTT. Translated: CAWSARDYMDTQYF.

V usage is TRBV30 and J usage is TRBJ1-1, with D perhaps TRBD1 (5 bases). The germline V and J ends were trimmed by 4 bases and 4 bases, with 13 bases remaining between them. CDR3 length: 13 residues. Looked up from germline, CDR1 is GTSNPN and CDR2 is SVGIG (reference sequence). This chain's CDR3 is CAWNSGGVTEAFF. CDR3 bases: TGTGCCTGGAATTCCGGGGGTGTCACTGAAGCTTTCTTT. The full variable domain, completed using reference TRBV30 and TRBJ1-1, is SQTIHQWPATLVQPVGSPLSLECTVEGTSNPNLYWYRQAAGRGLQLLFYSVGIGQISSEVPQNLSASRPQDRQFILSSKKLLLSDSGFYLCAWNSGGVTEAFFGQGTRLTVV.

The V call is TRBV15, the J call TRBJ2-3, with a tentative D call TRBD1 (7 bases). This CDR3 comprises 17 residues. Trimming left V 3 bases short and J 2 bases short, with 18 bases between. The germline gives CDR1 LNHNV, CDR2 YYDKDF (reference sequence). DNA of the CDR3: TGTGCCACCAGCAGTAGGACAGGCGGGGCTTCCACAGATACGCAGTATTTT. Translating gives CATSSRTGGASTDTQYF. The full variable domain, with the rest looked up from reference TRBV15 and TRBJ2-3, is DAMVIQNPRYQVTQFGKPVTLSCSQTLNHNVMYWYQQKSSQAPKLLFHYYDKDFNNEADTPDNFQSRRPNTSFCFLDIRSPGLGDTAMYLCATSSRTGGASTDTQYFGPGTRLTVL.

This clone was counted between two and nine times. The chain is built from TRBV20-1 and TRBJ1-6; D ambiguous. Germline V gene sequence: CDR1 DFQATT, CDR2 SNEGSKA (reference sequence). The CDR3 spans 11 residues. Trimming cost V 8 bases and J 11 bases, with 13 bases left between them. In DNA form, the CDR3 reads TGCAGTCCTTCCCAAGCACCACCCCTCCACTTT. Amino acids: CSPSQAPPLHF.

This rearrangement joins TRBV5-6 to TRBJ1-6; D is possibly TRBD1 (5 bases). Trimming removed 6 bases at V and 6 bases at J, with 10 bases between. Germline CDR1 is SGHDT and CDR2 is YYEEEE. The CDR3 has 13 amino acids. CDR3 amino acids: CASTRDFNSPLHF. Written as DNA, the CDR3 is TGTGCCAGCACCCGGGACTTTAATTCACCCCTCCACTTT.

Comment on this clone: One junction end does not reproduce the germline sequence, and a read error may be involved. The rearrangement uses TRBV5-1 and TRBJ2-7; 7 positions agree with TRBD1. The CDR3 totals 15 residues. From germline, CDR1 is SGHRS and CDR2 YFSETQ. CDR3 DNA sequence: TGCGCCAGCAGCTCAGGACAGGCCTACTCCTACGGGCAGTACTTC. It encodes CASSSGQAYSYGQYF.

V usage is TRBV5-6 and J usage is TRBJ1-5, with D uncertain. Trimming pared 4 bases from V and 0 bases from J, leaving 11 bases between. CDR3 length: 15 residues. Germline V gives CDR1 SGHDT, CDR2 YYEEEE. Here the CDR3 reads CASSRADSSNQPQHF. The CDR3 region has the DNA TGTGCCAGCAGCCGGGCGGACTCTAGCAATCAGCCCCAGCATTTT.

The chain couples TRBV10-3 to TRBJ2-6; 12 bases align to TRBD2. CDR1 ENHRY and CDR2 SYGVKD come from the germline V gene. The trim removed 4 bases at V and 1 base at J, leaving 14 bases unmatched. The CDR3 has 21 amino acids. CDR3 loop: CAISVSLILAGGTSGANVLTF. CDR3 DNA: TGTGCCATCAGTGTAAGCCTAATACTAGCGGGGGGAACTTCTGGGGCCAACGTCCTGACTTTC.

This chain uses TRBV4-2 with TRBJ1-2; D unresolved. Deletions cut 1 base from V and 0 bases from J, with 21 bases between. CDR3 length equals 19 residues. CDR1 and CDR2 (germline): LGHNA, YNFKEQ. CDR3 DNA sequence: TGTGCCAGCAGCCAAGGTCGAGTAAGTGGGAGTCAAGCTAACTATGGCTACACCTTC. Translation gives CASSQGRVSGSQANYGYTF.